One T cell receptor beta chain is described in this entry. Original handling: Reference gene primers were amplified, and this amplification served to estimate nucleated cell counts. The repertoire was sequenced with immunoSEQ multiplex PCR; TCRdb's copy has only in-frame clones and lacks some. The DNA gave D and trimming, while V, J and clone size come from that table. The data show some 200,000 clones, approximately 90% seen once. These data originate in a study of blood T cell repertoires in COVID-19. Study context: Nucleic acid was either cDNA or gDNA, and it came from T cells, B-cell-depleted T cells, or PBMCs.

Germline trimming cut 5 bases from V and 8 bases from J; bases unmatched to any gene: 11. This CDR3 comprises 14 residues. Germline loops: CDR1 SEHNR, CDR2 FQNEAQ (reference sequence). The sequence came from a man in his sixties with active or convalescent COVID-19. This rearrangement joins TRBV7-9 to TRBJ1-2, with 7 bases identical to TRBD1. Sequencing used peripheral blood. CDR3 region: CASSHRTGQGGYTF. CDR3 DNA sequence: TGTGCCAGCAGCCACCGGACAGGCCAGGGCGGCTACACCTTC.